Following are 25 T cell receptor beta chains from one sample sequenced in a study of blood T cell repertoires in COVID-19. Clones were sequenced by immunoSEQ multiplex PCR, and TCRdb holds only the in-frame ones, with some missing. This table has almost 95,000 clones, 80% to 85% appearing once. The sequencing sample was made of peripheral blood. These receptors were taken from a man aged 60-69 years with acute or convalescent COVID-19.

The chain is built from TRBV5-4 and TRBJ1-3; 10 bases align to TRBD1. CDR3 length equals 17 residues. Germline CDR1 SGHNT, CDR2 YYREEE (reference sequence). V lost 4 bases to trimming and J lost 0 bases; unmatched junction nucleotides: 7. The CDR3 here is CASSKKTGGISGNTIYF. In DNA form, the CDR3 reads TGTGCCAGCAGCAAAAAGACAGGGGGCATCTCTGGAAACACCATATATTTT.

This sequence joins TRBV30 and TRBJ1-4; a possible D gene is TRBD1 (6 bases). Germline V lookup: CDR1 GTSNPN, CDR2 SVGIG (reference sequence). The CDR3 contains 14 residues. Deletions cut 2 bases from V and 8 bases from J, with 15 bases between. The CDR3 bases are TGTGCCTGGAGTTATGGGCAGGGGAAGGAAAAACTGTTTTTT. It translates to CAWSYGQGKEKLFF. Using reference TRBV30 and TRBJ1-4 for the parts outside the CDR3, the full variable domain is SQTIHQWPATLVQPVGSPLSLECTVEGTSNPNLYWYRQAAGRGLQLLFYSVGIGQISSEVPQNLSASRPQDRQFILSSKKLLLSDSGFYLCAWSYGQGKEKLFFGSGTQLSVL.

CDR3 loop: CASSRGENTEAFF. CDR3 coding DNA: TGTGCCAGCTCACGGGGGGAGAACACTGAAGCTTTCTTT. J is TRBJ1-1 and V is TRBV18; weak D call: TRBD1 (5 bases). V lost 4 bases to trimming and J lost 1 base, with 7 bases between them. CDR1 is KGHSH and CDR2 is LQKENI in the germline V gene. The CDR3 runs to 13 residues.

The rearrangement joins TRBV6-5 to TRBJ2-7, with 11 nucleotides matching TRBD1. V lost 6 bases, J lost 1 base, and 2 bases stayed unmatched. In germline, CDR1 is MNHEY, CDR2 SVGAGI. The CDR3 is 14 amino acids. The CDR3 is CASSGTGGSYEQYF. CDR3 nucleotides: TGTGCCAGCAGCGGGACAGGGGGGTCCTACGAGCAGTACTTC.

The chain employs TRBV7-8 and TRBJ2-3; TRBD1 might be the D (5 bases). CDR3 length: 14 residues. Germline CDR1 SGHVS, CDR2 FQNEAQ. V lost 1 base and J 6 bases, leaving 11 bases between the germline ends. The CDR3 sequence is CASSLEDSRDTQYF. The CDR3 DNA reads TGTGCCAGCAGCTTAGAAGACAGTAGGGATACGCAGTATTTT.

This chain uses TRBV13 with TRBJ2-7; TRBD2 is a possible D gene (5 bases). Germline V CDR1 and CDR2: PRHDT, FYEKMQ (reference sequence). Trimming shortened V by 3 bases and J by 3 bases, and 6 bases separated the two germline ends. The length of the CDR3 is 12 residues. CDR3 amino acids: CASSFAGYEQYF. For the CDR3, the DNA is TGTGCCAGCAGCTTCGCGGGCTACGAGCAGTACTTC.

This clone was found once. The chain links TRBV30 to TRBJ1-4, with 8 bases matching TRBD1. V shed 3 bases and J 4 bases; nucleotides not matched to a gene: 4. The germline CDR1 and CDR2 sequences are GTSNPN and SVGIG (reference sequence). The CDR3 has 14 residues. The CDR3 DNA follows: TGTGCCTGGAGGAAGGGACAGGTTAATGAAAAACTGTTTTTT. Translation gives CAWRKGQVNEKLFF. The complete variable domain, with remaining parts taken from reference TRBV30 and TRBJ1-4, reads SQTIHQWPATLVQPVGSPLSLECTVEGTSNPNLYWYRQAAGRGLQLLFYSVGIGQISSEVPQNLSASRPQDRQFILSSKKLLLSDSGFYLCAWRKGQVNEKLFFGSGTQLSVL.

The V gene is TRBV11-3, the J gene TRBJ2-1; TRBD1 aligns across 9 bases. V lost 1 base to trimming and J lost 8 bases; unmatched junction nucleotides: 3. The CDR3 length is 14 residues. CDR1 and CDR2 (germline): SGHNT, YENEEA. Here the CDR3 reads CASSLGGQGHEQFF. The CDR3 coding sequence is TGTGCCAGCAGCTTAGGGGGACAGGGCCATGAGCAGTTCTTC. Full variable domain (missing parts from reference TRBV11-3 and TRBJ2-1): EAGVVQSPRYKIIEKKQPVAFWCNPISGHNTLYWYLQNLGQGPELLIRYENEEAVDDSQLPKDRFSAERLKGVDSTLKIQPAELGDSAVYLCASSLGGQGHEQFFGPGTRLTVL.

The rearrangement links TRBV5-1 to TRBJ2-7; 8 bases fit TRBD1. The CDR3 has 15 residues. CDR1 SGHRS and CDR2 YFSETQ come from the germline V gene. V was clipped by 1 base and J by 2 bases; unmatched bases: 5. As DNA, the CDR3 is TGCGCCAGCAGCTTGTATCAGGGGGCAACCTACGAGCAGTACTTC. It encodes CASSLYQGATYEQYF. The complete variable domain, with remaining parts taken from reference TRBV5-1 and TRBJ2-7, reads KAGVTQTPRYLIKTRGQQVTLSCSPISGHRSVSWYQQTPGQGLQFLFEYFSETQRNKGNFPGRFSGRQFSNSRSEMNVSTLELGDSALYLCASSLYQGATYEQYFGPGTRLTVT.

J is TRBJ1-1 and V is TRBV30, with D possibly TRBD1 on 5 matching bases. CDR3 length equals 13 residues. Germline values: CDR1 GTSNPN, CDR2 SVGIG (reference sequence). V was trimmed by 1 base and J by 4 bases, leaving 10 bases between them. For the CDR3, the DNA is TGTGCCTGGAGTGGCAGGGAATCCACTGAAGCTTTCTTT. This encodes CAWSGRESTEAFF.

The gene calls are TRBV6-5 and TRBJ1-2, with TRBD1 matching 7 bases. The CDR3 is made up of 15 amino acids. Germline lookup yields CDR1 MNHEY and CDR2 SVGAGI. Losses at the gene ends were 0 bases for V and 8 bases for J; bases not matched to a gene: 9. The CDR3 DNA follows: TGTGCCAGCAGTTACTCGAGGCAGGGGGTTCTCGGCTACACCTTC. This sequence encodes CASSYSRQGVLGYTF.

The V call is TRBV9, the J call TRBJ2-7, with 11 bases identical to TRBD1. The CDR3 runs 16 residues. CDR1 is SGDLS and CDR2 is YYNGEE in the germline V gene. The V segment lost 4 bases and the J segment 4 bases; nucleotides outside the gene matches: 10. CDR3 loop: CASSPGDRGILYEQYF. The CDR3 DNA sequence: TGTGCCAGCAGCCCGGGGGACAGGGGGATTTTATACGAGCAGTACTTC. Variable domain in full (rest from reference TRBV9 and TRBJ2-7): DSGVTQTPKHLITATGQRVTLRCSPRSGDLSVYWYQQSLDQGLQFLIQYYNGEERAKGNILERFSAQQFPDLHSELNLSSLELGDSALYFCASSPGDRGILYEQYFGPGTRLTVT.

DNA of the CDR3: TGTGCTAGTGGTTCCGGAGACAGCTACTATGGCTACACCTTC. Translation: CASGSGDSYYGYTF. The chain couples TRBV12-5 to TRBJ1-2, with D perhaps TRBD1 (5 bases). V lost 4 bases and J lost 3, with 12 bases in between. The germline CDR1 and CDR2 sequences are LGHNT and FRNRAP. CDR3 length: 14 amino acids.

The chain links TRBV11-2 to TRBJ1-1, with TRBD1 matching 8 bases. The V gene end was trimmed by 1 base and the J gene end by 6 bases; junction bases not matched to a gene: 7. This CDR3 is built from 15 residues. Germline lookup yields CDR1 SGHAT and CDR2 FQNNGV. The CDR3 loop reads CASSLGGRDRSEAFF. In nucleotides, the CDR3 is TGTGCCAGCAGCTTAGGGGGGCGGGACAGGTCTGAAGCTTTCTTT.

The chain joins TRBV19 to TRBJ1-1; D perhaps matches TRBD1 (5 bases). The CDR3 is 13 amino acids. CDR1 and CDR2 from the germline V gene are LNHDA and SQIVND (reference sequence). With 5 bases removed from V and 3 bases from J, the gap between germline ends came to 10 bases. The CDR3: CASSLQVYTEAFF. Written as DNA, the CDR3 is TGTGCCAGTAGTCTACAGGTTTACACTGAAGCTTTCTTT.

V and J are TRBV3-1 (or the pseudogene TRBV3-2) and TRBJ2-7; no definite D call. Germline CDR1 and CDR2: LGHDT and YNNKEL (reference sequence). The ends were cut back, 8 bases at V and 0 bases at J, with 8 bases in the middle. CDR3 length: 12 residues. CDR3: CASGRSSYEQYF. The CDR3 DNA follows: TGTGCCAGCGGTCGTAGCTCCTACGAGCAGTACTTC.

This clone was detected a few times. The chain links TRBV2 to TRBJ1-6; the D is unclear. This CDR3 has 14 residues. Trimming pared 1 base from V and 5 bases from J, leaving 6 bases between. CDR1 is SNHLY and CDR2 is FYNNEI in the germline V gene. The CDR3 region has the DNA TGTGCCAGCAGTGAAGGCAGGAATAATTCACCCCTCCACTTT. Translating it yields CASSEGRNNSPLHF.

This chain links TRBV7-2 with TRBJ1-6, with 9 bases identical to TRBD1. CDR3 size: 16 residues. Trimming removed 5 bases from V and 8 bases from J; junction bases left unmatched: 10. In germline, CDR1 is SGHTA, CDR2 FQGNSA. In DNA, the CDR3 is TGTGCCAGCAGCCCCCCCGGGACAGGGCTTGATTCACCCCTCCACTTT. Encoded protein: CASSPPGTGLDSPLHF.

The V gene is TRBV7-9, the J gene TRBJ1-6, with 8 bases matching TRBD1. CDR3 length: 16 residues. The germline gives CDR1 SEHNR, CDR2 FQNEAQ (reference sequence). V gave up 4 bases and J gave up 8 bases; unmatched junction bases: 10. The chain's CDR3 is CASSSTYPGGDSPLHF. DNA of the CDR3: TGTGCCAGCAGCTCAACTTACCCAGGGGGCGATTCACCCCTCCACTTT.

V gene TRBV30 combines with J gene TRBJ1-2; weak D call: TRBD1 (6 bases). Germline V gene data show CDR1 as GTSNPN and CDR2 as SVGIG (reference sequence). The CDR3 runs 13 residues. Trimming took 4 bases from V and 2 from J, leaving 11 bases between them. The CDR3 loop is CAWMPQGNYGYTF. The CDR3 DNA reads TGTGCCTGGATGCCTCAGGGGAACTATGGCTACACCTTC.

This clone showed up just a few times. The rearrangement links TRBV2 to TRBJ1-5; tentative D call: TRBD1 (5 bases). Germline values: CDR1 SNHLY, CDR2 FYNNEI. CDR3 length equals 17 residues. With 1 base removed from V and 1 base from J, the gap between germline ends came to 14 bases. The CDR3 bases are TGTGCCAGCAGTGAAGGGGGGGTTCGGGGGAGCAATCAGCCCCAGCATTTT. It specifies CASSEGGVRGSNQPQHF.

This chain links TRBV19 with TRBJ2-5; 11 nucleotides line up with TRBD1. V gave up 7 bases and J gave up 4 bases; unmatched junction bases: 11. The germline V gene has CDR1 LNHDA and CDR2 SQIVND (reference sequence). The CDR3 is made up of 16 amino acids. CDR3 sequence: CASNKDRGLYVETQYF. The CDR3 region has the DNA TGTGCCAGTAACAAGGACAGGGGGCTTTATGTAGAGACCCAGTACTTC.

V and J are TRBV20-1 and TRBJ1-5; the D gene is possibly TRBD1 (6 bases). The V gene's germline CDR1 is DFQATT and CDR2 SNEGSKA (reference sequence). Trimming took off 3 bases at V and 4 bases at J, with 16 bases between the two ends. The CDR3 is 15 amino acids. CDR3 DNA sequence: TGCAGTGCTAGTCCCTCTGCAGGGGTAAATCAGCCCCAGCATTTT. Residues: CSASPSAGVNQPQHF.

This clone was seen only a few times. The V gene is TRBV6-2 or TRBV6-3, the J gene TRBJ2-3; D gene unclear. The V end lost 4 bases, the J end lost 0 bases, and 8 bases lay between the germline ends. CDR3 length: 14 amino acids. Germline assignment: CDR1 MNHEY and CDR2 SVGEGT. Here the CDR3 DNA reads TGTGCCAGCAGTTTTGCGGCTAGCACAGATACGCAGTATTTT. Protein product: CASSFAASTDTQYF.

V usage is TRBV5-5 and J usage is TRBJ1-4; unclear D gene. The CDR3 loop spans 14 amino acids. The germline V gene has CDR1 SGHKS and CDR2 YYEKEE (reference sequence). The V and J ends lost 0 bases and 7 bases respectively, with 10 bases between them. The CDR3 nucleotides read TGTGCCAGCAGCTTGGGTCTGGAGGGTGAAAAACTGTTTTTT. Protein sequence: CASSLGLEGEKLFF.